Presented here are 24 T cell receptor beta chains from one specimen sequenced in a study of shared clonotypes between healthy human individuals. Data came from immunoSEQ multiplex PCR; TCRdb stores just in-frame clones and leaves some out. The repertoire holds 2 million to 3 million clones, with about 92% as singletons. The sequenced sample was naive CD4+ T cells sorted from blood. Described subset: CD45RA+ positively selected. These receptors originate from a man between 18 and 35 years old in good health.

V and J are TRBV18 and TRBJ1-6; the match to TRBD1 covers 9 bases. With V trimmed by 4 bases and J by 9 bases, 7 bases remained unmatched. CDR3 size: 15 residues. Germline V lookup: CDR1 KGHSH, CDR2 LQKENI. CDR3 sequence reads: CASSLPPDRGSPLHF. CDR3 DNA sequence: TGTGCCAGCTCACTTCCCCCGGACAGGGGTTCACCCCTCCACTTT.

In the case of this clone: Other DNA sequences in the same sample also yield this CDR3. The chain links TRBV20-1 to TRBJ1-1; D remains ambiguous. Per germline, CDR1 DFQATT and CDR2 SNEGSKA (reference sequence). The V end lost 2 bases, the J end lost 4 bases, and 5 bases lay between the germline ends. This CDR3 is 11 amino acids long. CDR3 nucleotide sequence: TGCAGTGCTAGAAGATCCACTGAAGCTTTCTTT. This codes for CSARRSTEAFF.

The J gene is TRBJ1-2, the V gene TRBV10-3; a weak D match, TRBD1 (5 bases). Germline lookup yields CDR1 ENHRY and CDR2 SYGVKD. This CDR3 has 13 residues. The germline V and J ends were trimmed by 2 bases and 7 bases, with 11 bases remaining between them. The chain's CDR3 is CAISERWDSGYTF. The CDR3 DNA reads as TGTGCCATCAGTGAGAGGTGGGACTCTGGCTACACCTTC.

In its sample, this clone was seen once. The chain employs TRBV30 and TRBJ2-7; D remains unclear. V was clipped by 5 bases and J by 5 bases, with 22 bases between them. The CDR3 is 15 amino acids. Looked up from germline, CDR1 is GTSNPN and CDR2 is SVGIG (reference sequence). The CDR3 loop reads CAWDHNSRPPNEQYF. The CDR3 bases are TGTGCCTGGGATCATAACTCCAGGCCCCCCAACGAGCAGTACTTC.

In the case of this clone: Other DNA variants within this sample encode the same CDR3. The chain combines TRBV5-1 with TRBJ1-1; D may be TRBD1 (5 bases). V dropped 5 bases and J dropped 1 base, with 9 bases sitting between them. CDR1 and CDR2 from the germline V gene are SGHRS and YFSETQ. This CDR3 has 13 amino acids. CDR3 DNA sequence: TGCGCCAGCAGTTCCAGGGAGAACACTGAAGCTTTCTTT. Translating gives CASSSRENTEAFF.

This chain links TRBV28 with TRBJ1-1, with a tentative D call TRBD1 (5 bases). V was shortened by 5 bases and J by 12 bases, with 22 bases between the two germline ends. Germline values: CDR1 MDHEN, CDR2 SYDVKM. The CDR3 has 14 residues. CDR3 sequence: CASSTNRDWVAPFF. DNA for the CDR3: TGTGCCAGCAGTACTAACCGGGACTGGGTGGCGCCTTTCTTT.

The table lists this clone with a count of one. This rearrangement joins TRBV5-1 to TRBJ1-2, with D unresolved. The CDR3 loop spans 14 amino acids. The germline V gene has CDR1 SGHRS and CDR2 YFSETQ. Trimming took 4 bases from V and 2 from J, leaving 12 bases between them. Here the CDR3 DNA reads TGCGCCAGCAGCCCCTTAAGGTCGAACTATGGCTACACCTTC. Its translation is CASSPLRSNYGYTF.

This rearrangement joins TRBV5-1 to TRBJ2-2, with D possibly being TRBD1 (6 bases). V lost 4 bases, J lost 1 base, and 8 bases lay in between. Germline CDR1 and CDR2: SGHRS and YFSETQ. The CDR3 covers 14 residues. The CDR3 nucleotides are TGCGCCAGCAGCGCAGGGGTGAACACCGGGGAGCTGTTTTTT. This encodes CASSAGVNTGELFF.

This rearrangement joins TRBV10-3 to TRBJ1-5; D unclear. Looked up from germline, CDR1 is ENHRY and CDR2 is SYGVKD. The V gene lost 2 bases and the J gene lost 0 bases, with 5 bases spanning the gap. The CDR3 has 14 residues. The DNA of the CDR3 is TGTGCCATCAGTGAGACAGTTAGCAATCAGCCCCAGCATTTT. This sequence encodes CAISETVSNQPQHF.

The chain is built from TRBV4-3 and TRBJ1-3; no definite D call. The CDR3 covers 16 residues. The ends were cut back, 0 bases at V and 0 bases at J, with 9 bases in the middle. Per germline, CDR1 LGHNA and CDR2 YSLEER. CDR3 residues: CASSQDRQASGNTIYF. CDR3 DNA: TGCGCCAGCAGCCAAGATCGGCAGGCCTCTGGAAACACCATATATTTT.

The J gene is TRBJ2-2, the V gene TRBV2; possible D gene TRBD2, 6 bases. Trimming shortened V by 8 bases and J by 2 bases, and 18 bases separated the two germline ends. Germline V gene lookup returns CDR1 SNHLY and CDR2 FYNNEI. This CDR3 contains 16 residues. The CDR3 nucleotides are TGTGCCAGCCACGACCGCGGGACGGCTAACACCGGGGAGCTGTTTTTT. It translates to CASHDRGTANTGELFF.

The chain recombines TRBV6-5 with TRBJ2-1, with 12 bases identical to TRBD2. V dropped 6 bases and J dropped 7; count of bases not matched to a gene: 7. The CDR3 consists of 15 residues. Per germline, CDR1 MNHEY and CDR2 SVGAGI. CDR3 protein: CASRYTGTSGNEQFF. The CDR3 coding sequence is TGTGCCAGCAGGTATACCGGGACTAGCGGGAATGAGCAGTTCTTC.

This clone was counted a few times. The gene calls are TRBV6-1 and TRBJ2-1; no reliable D call. Germline V gene data show CDR1 as MNHNS and CDR2 as SASEGT. The CDR3 spans 11 residues. V lost 5 bases to trimming and J lost 9 bases, with 8 bases between them. The CDR3 is CASSHLGEQFF. CDR3 DNA sequence: TGTGCCAGCAGTCATTTAGGTGAGCAGTTCTTC.

This rearrangement joins TRBV5-1 to TRBJ2-3; TRBD1 agrees at 9 bases. The CDR3 contains 14 residues. CDR1 and CDR2 (germline): SGHRS, YFSETQ. The trim removed 9 bases at V and 3 bases at J, leaving 8 bases unmatched. The CDR3 sequence is CATTRDRATDTQYF. The DNA of the CDR3 is TGCGCCACCACAAGGGACAGGGCGACAGATACGCAGTATTTT.

V gene TRBV27 combines with J gene TRBJ1-6; D may be TRBD1 (6 bases). Trimming cost V 3 bases and J 10 bases, with 10 bases left between them. Germline CDR1 MNHEY, CDR2 SMNVEV (reference sequence). The CDR3 has 13 amino acids. As DNA, the CDR3 is TGTGCCAGCAGTTTTAATAGGGGGTCACCCCTCCACTTT. Translating gives CASSFNRGSPLHF.

The V call is TRBV18, the J call TRBJ1-2; no firm D call. The CDR3 contains 12 residues. Between the trimmed V and J ends, which lost 3 bases and 7 bases, there was a span of 9 bases. Germline V CDR1 and CDR2: KGHSH, LQKENI. In DNA form, the CDR3 reads TGTGCCAGCTCACCGCGAATCCGTGGCTACACCTTC. Its translation: CASSPRIRGYTF.

CDR3 sequence reads: CASSLGTGGNEKLFF. Written as DNA, the CDR3 is TGTGCCAGCAGCTTAGGGACAGGGGGGAATGAAAAACTGTTTTTT. The V gene is TRBV5-5, the J gene TRBJ1-4, with 11 nucleotides matching TRBD1. The V gene's germline CDR1 is SGHKS and CDR2 YYEKEE (reference sequence). The CDR3 extends over 15 amino acids. After removal of 2 bases from V and 5 bases from J, the junction contained 2 bases not matched to a gene. The whole variable domain, filled in from reference TRBV5-5 and TRBJ1-4, reads DAGVTQSPTHLIKTRGQQVTLRCSPISGHKSVSWYQQVLGQGPQFIFQYYEKEERGRGNFPDRFSARQFPNYSSELNVNALLLGDSALYLCASSLGTGGNEKLFFGSGTQLSVL.

The chain recombines TRBV4-1 with TRBJ2-7; D is perhaps TRBD1 (5 bases). The CDR3 totals 15 residues. CDR1 MGHRA and CDR2 YSYEKL come from the germline V gene. Trimming took 5 bases from V and 4 from J, leaving 18 bases between them. CDR3 region: CASSSTALGEYEQYF. DNA of the CDR3: TGCGCCAGCAGCTCCACGGCCCTAGGGGAATACGAGCAGTACTTC.

This clone was recorded only once. The chain recombines TRBV18 with TRBJ2-2; D is unclear. Germline lookup yields CDR1 KGHSH and CDR2 LQKENI. Trimming took off 2 bases at V and 2 bases at J, with 9 bases between the two ends. This CDR3 spans 15 amino acids. The DNA for the CDR3 is TGTGCCAGCTCACCAGACACAGTTAACACCGGGGAGCTGTTTTTT. Protein: CASSPDTVNTGELFF.

The chain uses TRBV2 and TRBJ1-6; D may be TRBD1 (6 bases). The V gene's germline CDR1 is SNHLY and CDR2 FYNNEI. Trimming shortened V by 3 bases and J by 1 base, and 7 bases separated the two germline ends. The CDR3 sequence is 15 residues long. CDR3 coding DNA: TGTGCCAGCAGTGAGAGGGGGTCCTATAATTCACCCCTCCACTTT. Translated: CASSERGSYNSPLHF.

In regard to this clone: At the DNA level, this CDR3 is encoded by other sequences in the same sample as well. The genes are TRBV18 and TRBJ2-1, with 8 bases matching TRBD2. V lost 0 bases and J lost 8; bases outside the gene matches: 3. CDR1 is KGHSH and CDR2 is LQKENI in the germline V gene. This CDR3 has 14 amino acids. The CDR3 protein is CASSPPAGDDEQFF. The CDR3 DNA sequence: TGTGCCAGCTCACCACCAGCGGGGGACGATGAGCAGTTCTTC.

The sample holds one count of this clone. In DNA form, the CDR3 reads TGTGCCATCAGTGAGGGACTAGGGTCCTACGAGCAGTACTTC. As protein: CAISEGLGSYEQYF. The V gene is TRBV10-3, the J gene TRBJ2-7; 7 bases align to TRBD2. V shed 2 bases and J 1 base; nucleotides not matched to a gene: 2. The CDR3 loop spans 14 amino acids. Germline V CDR1 and CDR2: ENHRY, SYGVKD.

The gene calls are TRBV5-5 and TRBJ1-1; TRBD1 matches at 9 bases. Per germline, CDR1 SGHKS and CDR2 YYEKEE (reference sequence). V was pared by 4 bases and J by 3 bases, with 16 bases of the junction left unmatched. The CDR3 is 18 amino acids. CDR3 in DNA: TGTGCCAGCAGCGCCCGGTGGCGGACAGGGGTTCCGGACACTGAAGCTTTCTTT. It encodes CASSARWRTGVPDTEAFF. The complete variable domain, with remaining parts taken from reference TRBV5-5 and TRBJ1-1, reads DAGVTQSPTHLIKTRGQQVTLRCSPISGHKSVSWYQQVLGQGPQFIFQYYEKEERGRGNFPDRFSARQFPNYSSELNVNALLLGDSALYLCASSARWRTGVPDTEAFFGQGTRLTVV.

The rearrangement links TRBV19 to TRBJ2-7; D unclear. The germline V and J ends were trimmed by 10 bases and 0 bases, with 10 bases remaining between them. The germline V gene has CDR1 LNHDA and CDR2 SQIVND (reference sequence). There are 12 residues in the CDR3. CDR3: CATSSSSYEQYF. The CDR3 nucleotides are TGTGCCACGTCCTCCAGCTCCTACGAGCAGTACTTC.